Given below is one T cell receptor beta chain in context. Its antigen is unidentified. Germline CDR1 and CDR2: SGHTA and FQGNSA. The CDR3 is 16 amino acids. The ends lost 5 bases at V and 4 bases at J; junction bases unmatched: 10. Measured with immunoSEQ multiplex PCR; TCRdb has only the in-frame clones, and not every one. The repertoire holds approximately 160,000 clones, with roughly 80% as singletons. These data belong to a study of cytomegalovirus exposure and HLA in healthy donors. Study details: The platform used for the roughly 130 validation repertoires matched that of the roughly 720 first-cohort repertoires, a later analysis reported. Study-level findings and limits: Reported results showed that the classifier diagnosed cytomegalovirus status with high specificity and sensitivity. Confirmation in vitro established that a few CMV-associated chains were specific for CMV antigens. Whilst most TCR sequences proved rare, a subset of public TCRs occurred across many donors.

V is TRBV7-2 and J is TRBJ2-1; 8 nucleotides align to TRBD2. Sequenced input: PBMCs. The clonotype originates from a young man in good health and CMV-seropositive. The CDR3 DNA reads as TGTGCCAGCAGCCGTACTAGCGGAGTGAAGTACAATGAGCAGTTCTTC. It encodes CASSRTSGVKYNEQFF.